This T cell receptor beta chain was recovered during a study of T cell clonality in common variable immunodeficiency. Study results and limitations: Links between repertoire features and CVID complications were heterogeneity-limited.

As concerns this clone: Its antigen remains unknown. The CDR3 end lies 3 residues beyond the end of the read and is filled in from the germline J gene.

The repertoire was sequenced with immunoSEQ multiplex PCR; TCRdb's copy has only in-frame clones and lacks some. This sample has fewer than 75,000 clones, each found more than once. The CDR3 runs 16 residues. V was clipped by 0 bases and J by 2 bases, with 13 bases between them. Germline V CDR1 and CDR2: KGHSH, LQKENI. This sequence was found in a person aged 18-70 years in good health. The rearrangement links TRBV18 to TRBJ1-2; D gene unclear. Sequenced: peripheral blood mononuclear cells. The CDR3 loop is CASSPPSTRHNYGYTF. CDR3 bases read: TGTGCCAGCTCACCACCCTCCACTCGACACAACTATGGC.